This passage covers 23 T cell receptor beta chains from one sample sequenced in a study of T-cell reconstitution after alpha-beta-depleted transplantation in children (dated by TCRdb to the mid-2010s). Library preparation used PCR. TCRdb records Illumina HiSeq 2500 as the sequencer. TCR libraries were prepared with molecular barcoding, using unique molecular identifiers to normalize TCRbeta repertoire quantification. The public reads were reprocessed in TCRdb via fastp at Q25 and MiXCR, keeping in-frame beta chains. Rows with a matching CDR3 protein are joined into one entry that keeps the most common DNA and genes. The sample table lists 900,000 or so distinct CDR3 sequences, 16% of them with a count of one. Under 6% of the sample belongs to the ten largest clones. The treatment or condition label here, explained by the study, means: allogeneic hematopoietic cell transplantation with graft depleted of TCRalphabeta T cells and CD19 B cells.

The sequencing here drew on PBMCs, mostly from graft donor cells, taken 360 days after TCRalphabeta/CD19-depleted stem cell transplant. The receptors here all came from a male patient between 10 and 17 years old who had a stem cell transplant for acute lymphoblastic leukemia, so the T cells may come from the graft donor.

The gene calls are TRBV12-3 or TRBV12-4 and TRBJ2-2, with a possible D match to TRBD1 (6 bases). V lost 0 bases to trimming and J lost 5 bases, with 16 bases between them. The length of the CDR3 is 17 residues. CDR3 sequence: CASSLARGGAITGELFF. As DNA, the CDR3 is TGTGCCAGCAGTTTAGCCCGAGGGGGAGCAATAACCGGGGAGCTGTTTTTT.

This chain connects TRBV5-1 to TRBJ2-3; TRBD2 aligns across 14 bases. The germline V gene has CDR1 SGHRS and CDR2 YFSETQ. The length of the CDR3 is 16 residues. Trimming took 4 bases from V and 9 from J; bases not matched to a gene: 10. CDR3 nucleotide sequence: TGCGCCAGCAGCGACAGGGGACTAGCGGGAGTAGGGACGCAGTATTTT. Translating gives CASSDRGLAGVGTQYF.

The V call is TRBV5-1, the J call TRBJ2-5; TRBD2 matches at 7 bases. This CDR3 contains 15 residues. V lost 3 bases, J lost 2 bases, and 7 bases stayed unmatched. Germline V CDR1 and CDR2: SGHRS, YFSETQ. CDR3 bases: TGCGCCAGCAGCTCAATAACTAGCGCGCAAGAGACCCAGTACTTC. This sequence encodes CASSSITSAQETQYF.

The sample holds a few counts of this clonotype. The chain is built from TRBV25-1 and TRBJ1-2; D is uncertain. CDR1 and CDR2 from the germline V gene are MGHDK and SYGVNS. V lost 7 bases and J 4 bases, leaving 10 bases between the germline ends. This CDR3 has 12 amino acids. The CDR3 loop reads CASKGGFYGYTF. DNA for the CDR3: TGTGCCAGCAAAGGAGGATTCTATGGCTACACCTTC.

The rearrangement links TRBV5-4 to TRBJ2-7; D might be TRBD1 (8 bases). The CDR3 covers 15 residues. Deletions cut 6 bases from V and 7 bases from J, with 23 bases between. Germline V CDR1 and CDR2: SGHNT, YYREEE (reference sequence). This CDR3 reads CASNGQGPIGGEQYF. The CDR3 bases are TGTGCCAGCAATGGACAGGGCCCAATCGGGGGGGAGCAGTACTTC. Using reference TRBV5-4 and TRBJ2-7 for the parts outside the CDR3, the full variable domain is ETGVTQSPTHLIKTRGQQVTLRCSSQSGHNTVSWYQQALGQGPQFIFQYYREEENGRGNFPPRFSGLQFPNYSSELNVNALELDDSALYLCASNGQGPIGGEQYFGPGTRLTVT.

CDR3 sequence: CASSALLADKEQFF. CDR3 bases: TGTGCCAGCAGTGCCTTACTAGCGGATAAGGAGCAGTTCTTC. The chain carries TRBV25-1 and TRBJ2-1; 8 bases map to TRBD2. Unmatched junction bases numbered 9, after V lost 4 bases and J lost 10 bases. The CDR3 extends over 14 amino acids. Germline V gene lookup returns CDR1 MGHDK and CDR2 SYGVNS.

The J gene is TRBJ2-4, the V gene TRBV5-1, with D possibly matching TRBD2 (7 bases). The CDR3 length is 17 residues. Trimming left V 4 bases short and J 2 bases short, with 19 bases between. Germline assignment: CDR1 SGHRS and CDR2 YFSETQ. CDR3 sequence (DNA): TGCGCCAGCAGCCCGCCTGGGGGGGGCTGGACCAAAAACATTCAGTACTTC. Encoded protein: CASSPPGGGWTKNIQYF.

The chain couples TRBV12-3 or TRBV12-4 to TRBJ2-1, with 10 bases lining up with TRBD2. Germline trimming cut 2 bases from V and 2 bases from J; bases unmatched to any gene: 6. This CDR3 spans 17 amino acids. CDR3 sequence (DNA): TGTGCCAGCAGTTTAAACCCGAGCGGGAGGGCCTACAATGAGCAGTTCTTC. Protein product: CASSLNPSGRAYNEQFF.

This clonotype turned up a few times. This rearrangement joins TRBV7-9 to TRBJ1-3; TRBD1 is a possible D gene (6 bases). The CDR3 is 14 amino acids. Germline V gene lookup returns CDR1 SEHNR and CDR2 FQNEAQ (reference sequence). V lost 4 bases to trimming and J lost 0 bases, with 7 bases between them. As DNA, the CDR3 is TGTGCCAGCAGCTCACAGGGCTCTGGAAACACCATATATTTT. Protein product: CASSSQGSGNTIYF.

This clonotype came up once. V usage is TRBV18 and J usage is TRBJ2-7; unclear D gene. CDR3 length equals 13 residues. V lost 0 bases to trimming and J lost 3 bases, with 6 bases between them. CDR1 is KGHSH and CDR2 is LQKENI in the germline V gene. CDR3 DNA sequence: TGTGCCAGCTCACCACCGGTCGGCTACGAGCAGTACTTC. This gives the protein CASSPPVGYEQYF.

V is TRBV18 and J is TRBJ2-3; perhaps D is TRBD1 or TRBD2 (5 bases each). Germline V lookup: CDR1 KGHSH, CDR2 LQKENI. This CDR3 has 14 amino acids. V gave up 3 bases and J gave up 4 bases, with 11 bases separating them. The CDR3 DNA sequence: TGTGCCAGCTCACCGGGACGGGCCGCAGATACGCAGTATTTT. The encoded protein is CASSPGRAADTQYF.

This clonotype has more than one count but fewer than ten. This chain uses TRBV12-3 or TRBV12-4 with TRBJ2-1, with a weak D call TRBD2 (5 bases). V was pared by 3 bases and J by 2 bases, with 11 bases between. This CDR3 is built from 15 residues. The CDR3 here is CASSLSAAAYNEQFF. CDR3 in DNA: TGTGCCAGCAGTTTGTCGGCAGCGGCCTACAATGAGCAGTTCTTC.

At least ten counts were recorded for this clonotype. V and J are TRBV4-1 and TRBJ2-5; D is unclear. V lost 0 bases and J 2 bases, leaving 7 bases between the germline ends. This CDR3 contains 14 residues. Germline values: CDR1 MGHRA, CDR2 YSYEKL. CDR3 coding DNA: TGCGCCAGCAGCCAAGAGGCCCTACAAGAGACCCAGTACTTC. Translation: CASSQEALQETQYF.

The table lists this clonotype with a few counts. The V call is TRBV7-9, the J call TRBJ2-1; 11 bases match TRBD2. The CDR3 has 17 amino acids. V lost 2 bases and J lost 7; bases outside the gene matches: 10. Germline lookup yields CDR1 SEHNR and CDR2 FQNEAQ (reference sequence). This CDR3 reads CASSLPGRLAGKNEQFF. CDR3 DNA sequence: TGTGCCAGCAGCTTACCCGGGAGACTAGCGGGAAAAAATGAGCAGTTCTTC.

This clonotype was counted a few times. V is TRBV4-1 and J is TRBJ2-1; no definite D call. CDR3 length: 18 residues. CDR1 is MGHRA and CDR2 is YSYEKL in the germline V gene. Trimming took 4 bases from V and 4 from J, leaving 23 bases between them. CDR3 bases: TGCGCCAGCAGCCCCCCGGCCACCCGGCTCACGCGTTACAATGAGCAGTTCTTC. Encoded protein: CASSPPATRLTRYNEQFF.

This clonotype was seen at least ten times. The chain combines TRBV5-1 with TRBJ2-1; the match to TRBD2 covers 11 bases. V trimming: 6 bases; J trimming: 2 bases; junction bases outside the gene matches: 19. CDR1 and CDR2 from the germline V gene are SGHRS and YFSETQ. The CDR3 is made up of 20 amino acids. The CDR3 nucleotides read TGCGCCAGCACCTCTGGCTGGAGACTAGCGGGATCCGTCACCTACAATGAGCAGTTCTTC. It codes for CASTSGWRLAGSVTYNEQFF.

V and J are TRBV15 and TRBJ2-1; D not resolved. Germline V lookup: CDR1 LNHNV, CDR2 YYDKDF (reference sequence). The CDR3 runs to 15 residues. The V end lost 1 base, the J end lost 3 bases, and 10 bases lay between the germline ends. The CDR3 protein is CATSRVAAHYNEQFF. CDR3 coding DNA: TGTGCCACCAGCAGAGTTGCGGCCCACTACAATGAGCAGTTCTTC.

This clonotype was seen only a few times. The chain has TRBV30 and TRBJ2-3, with no clear D. Trimming took 5 bases from V and 2 from J, leaving 11 bases between them. The CDR3 sequence is 13 residues long. Germline values: CDR1 GTSNPN, CDR2 SVGIG (reference sequence). The CDR3 sequence is CAWGRLLTDTQYF. The CDR3 DNA reads TGTGCCTGGGGACGTCTCCTCACAGATACGCAGTATTTT.

This clonotype was detected only a few times. The chain carries TRBV5-1 and TRBJ1-2; TRBD1 matches at 9 bases. The ends lost 4 bases at V and 2 bases at J; junction bases unmatched: 3. The CDR3 runs to 14 residues. Germline V gene sequence: CDR1 SGHRS, CDR2 YFSETQ. The DNA for the CDR3 is TGCGCCAGCAGCCGGGACAGGGAGAACTATGGCTACACCTTC. It yields the protein CASSRDRENYGYTF.

The chain recombines TRBV28 with TRBJ2-4, with 14 bases aligning to TRBD2. CDR1 and CDR2 (germline): MDHEN, SYDVKM. CDR3 size: 19 residues. With 4 bases clipped from V and 0 bases from J, the junction kept 8 bases outside the gene matches. The CDR3 DNA sequence: TGTGCCAGCAGTTACAGACTAGCGGGAGGGCCGACAGCCAAAAACATTCAGTACTTC. Residues: CASSYRLAGGPTAKNIQYF. Full variable domain (remainder filled in from reference TRBV28 and TRBJ2-4): DVKVTQSSRYLVKRTGEKVFLECVQDMDHENMFWYRQDPGLGLRLIYFSYDVKMKEKGDIPEGYSVSREKKERFSLILESASTNQTSMYLCASSYRLAGGPTAKNIQYFGAGTRLSVL.

The V and J genes are TRBV7-6 and TRBJ2-7; D is unclear. This CDR3 has 13 residues. V lost 4 bases and J 2 bases, leaving 9 bases between the germline ends. Germline CDR1 and CDR2: SGHVS and FNYEAQ. Here the CDR3 reads CASSSFQAYEQYF. DNA of the CDR3: TGTGCCAGCAGCTCCTTCCAGGCCTACGAGCAGTACTTC. The full variable domain, completed using reference TRBV7-6 and TRBJ2-7, is GAGVSQSPRYKVTKRGQDVALRCDPISGHVSLYWYRQALGQGPEFLTYFNYEAQQDKSGLPNDRFSAERPEGSISTLTIQRTEQRDSAMYRCASSSFQAYEQYFGPGTRLTVT.

The chain recombines TRBV7-9 with TRBJ2-1; D unresolved. This CDR3 spans 15 amino acids. V lost 1 base and J 12 bases, leaving 19 bases between the germline ends. CDR1 is SEHNR and CDR2 is FQNEAQ in the germline V gene (reference sequence). The CDR3 coding sequence is TGTGCCAGCAGCTTAGAGTTGGCGGAGCTCAAGAGGCAGTTCTTC. Translation gives CASSLELAELKRQFF.

This chain connects TRBV23-1 to TRBJ2-7; TRBD2 aligns across 8 bases. TRBV23-1 is sorted into the ORF group, with uncertain function. The CDR3 is 19 residues long. V shed 1 base, J shed 7 bases, and the junction held 21 bases outside the gene matches. In DNA, the CDR3 is TGCGCCAGCAGTCAATTAGAAGGGGTAACTAGCGGACCCCTCCGGGAGCAGTACTTC. Translated: CASSQLEGVTSGPLREQYF.